In this sample, the clone carrying this T cell receptor beta chain turned up a few times. Resolution of symptoms, clearance, or two negative PCRs was present in recovered Cohort 3 donors. The record originates from a study of blood T cell repertoires in COVID-19. In the original workflow: The authors estimated nucleated cell counts from reference gene primer amplification. Sequencing was performed with immunoSEQ multiplex PCR; in TCRdb, only in-frame clones are kept and a portion is missing. The V and J calls and clone size are taken from that table; D and trimming were inferred from the DNA. This table has about 310,000 clones, about nine tenths appearing once. CDR3 length: 15 amino acids. The ends were cut back, 2 bases at V and 7 bases at J, with 14 bases in the middle. The germline V gene has CDR1 MNHEY and CDR2 SMNVEV (reference sequence).

This clonotype was sampled from a man in his sixties who had recovered from COVID-19. Material for sequencing was PBMCs or T cells enriched from blood (not recorded which). The V and J genes are TRBV27 and TRBJ2-2, with a tentative D call TRBD2 (6 bases). CDR3 bases: TGTGCCAGCAGTTTAGCGGGGCGAACGGACGGGGAGCTGTTTTTT. It encodes CASSLAGRTDGELFF.